This T cell receptor (beta chain) was documented in a study of blood T cell repertoires in COVID-19. In the study overall: From the United States, Italy and Spain came samples of acute and convalescent COVID-19. PBMCs, B-cell-depleted T cells, or T cells provided the cDNA or gDNA that made up the material.

The method was immunoSEQ multiplex PCR; TCRdb's version includes in-frame clones alone and lacks a portion of them. The data hold under 80,000 clones, with 86% observed a single time. The germline V gene has CDR1 MGHRA and CDR2 YSYEKL. There are 14 residues in the CDR3. V lost 1 base and J 2 bases, leaving 6 bases between the germline ends. This TCR was sampled from a man aged 45-65 years with active COVID-19. The chain links TRBV4-1 to TRBJ1-3; D unresolved. Sequencing used peripheral blood. CDR3 loop: CASSQVPAGNTIYF. As DNA, the CDR3 is TGCGCCAGCAGCCAAGTCCCAGCTGGAAACACCATATATTTT.